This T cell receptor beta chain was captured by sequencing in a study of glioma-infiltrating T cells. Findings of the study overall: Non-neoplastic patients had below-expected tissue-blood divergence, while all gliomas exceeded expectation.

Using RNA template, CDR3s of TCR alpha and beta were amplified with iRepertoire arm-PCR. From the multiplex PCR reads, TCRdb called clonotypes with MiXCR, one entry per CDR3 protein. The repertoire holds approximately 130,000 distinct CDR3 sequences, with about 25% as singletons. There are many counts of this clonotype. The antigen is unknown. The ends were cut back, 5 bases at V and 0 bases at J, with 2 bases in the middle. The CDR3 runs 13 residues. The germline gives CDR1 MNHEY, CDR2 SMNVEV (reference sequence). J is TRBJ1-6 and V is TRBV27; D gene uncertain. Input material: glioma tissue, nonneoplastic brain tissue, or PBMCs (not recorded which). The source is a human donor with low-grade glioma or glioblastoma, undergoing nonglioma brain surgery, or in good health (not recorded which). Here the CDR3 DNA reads TGTGCCAGCAGTCCCTCCTATAATTCACCCCTCCACTTT. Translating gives CASSPSYNSPLHF.